This T cell receptor beta chain was captured by sequencing in a study of cytomegalovirus exposure and HLA in healthy donors. A remark on this clone: Its antigen remains unknown.

Both 60 Vbeta primers and 13 Jbeta primers went into the PCR. Here immunoSEQ multiplex PCR was the method, and the copy in TCRdb shows in-frame clones only, minus some. The table records a few hundred thousand clones, about 82% of them present only once. Study-level findings and limits: It was assumed in the presence/absence analyses that sequencing depth was roughly uniform across donors.

With V trimmed by 6 bases and J by 2 bases, 4 bases remained unmatched. CDR1 and CDR2 (germline): MNHEY, SMNVEV (reference sequence). This CDR3 comprises 14 residues. Material for sequencing was PBMCs. This sequence joins TRBV27 and TRBJ2-3; the match to TRBD2 covers 8 bases. This clonotype was sampled from a man aged 30 to 45 in good health and CMV-seronegative. CDR3 region: CASRTGGNTDTQYF. CDR3 DNA: TGTGCCAGCAGGACGGGGGGGAACACAGATACGCAGTATTTT.